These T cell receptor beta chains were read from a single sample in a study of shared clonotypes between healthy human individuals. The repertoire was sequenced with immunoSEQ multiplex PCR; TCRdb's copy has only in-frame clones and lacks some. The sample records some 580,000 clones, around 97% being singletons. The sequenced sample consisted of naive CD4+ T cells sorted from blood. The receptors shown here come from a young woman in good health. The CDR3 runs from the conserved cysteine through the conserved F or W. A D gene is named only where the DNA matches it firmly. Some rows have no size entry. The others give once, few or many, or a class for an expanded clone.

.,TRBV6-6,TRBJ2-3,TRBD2,CASSFPGTSGTDTQYF,TGTGCCAGCAGTTTTCCCGGGACTAGCGGCACAGATACGCAGTATTTT
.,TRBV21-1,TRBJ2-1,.,CASSSLLVDRHAEQFF,TGTGCCAGCAGCAGCCTCCTAGTTGACCGTCATGCGGAGCAGTTCTTC
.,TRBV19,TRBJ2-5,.,CASKQGPSIEETQYF,TGTGCCAGTAAGCAAGGCCCCTCTATAGAAGAGACCCAGTACTTC
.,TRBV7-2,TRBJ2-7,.,CASSPSGETGAAGEQYF,TGTGCCAGCAGCCCGAGCGGGGAGACAGGGGCGGCCGGCGAGCAGTACTTC
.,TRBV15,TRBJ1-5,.,CATSRDVRPPQHF,TGTGCCACCAGCAGAGATGTTCGCCCGCCCCAGCATTTT
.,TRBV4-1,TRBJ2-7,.,CASSQGQGIEQYF,TGCGCCAGCAGCCAAGGCCAGGGGATCGAGCAGTACTTC
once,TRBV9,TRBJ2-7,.,CASSVVSSEGYEQYF,TGTGCCAGCAGCGTAGTCTCATCCGAGGGCTACGAGCAGTACTTC
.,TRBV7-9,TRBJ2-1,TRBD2,CASSQLAGGYNEQFF,TGTGCCAGCAGCCAACTAGCGGGAGGCTACAATGAGCAGTTCTTC
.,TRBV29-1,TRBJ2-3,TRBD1,CSVDFWQGARTDTQYF,TGCAGCGTTGATTTCTGGCAGGGGGCTCGGACAGATACGCAGTATTTT
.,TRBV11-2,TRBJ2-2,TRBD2,CASSPGLAAAGELFF,TGTGCCAGCAGCCCGGGACTAGCGGCGGCCGGGGAGCTGTTTTTT
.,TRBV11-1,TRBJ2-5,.,CASSYRIQETQYF,TGTGCCAGCAGCTACCGGATCCAAGAGACCCAGTACTTC
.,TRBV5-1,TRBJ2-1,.,CASSTQGNEQFF,TGCGCCAGCAGCACCCAGGGCAATGAGCAGTTCTTC
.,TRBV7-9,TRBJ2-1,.,CASGRDYNEQFF,TGTGCCAGCGGACGGGACTACAATGAGCAGTTCTTC
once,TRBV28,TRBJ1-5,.,CASNHQRNQPQHF,TGTGCCAGCAACCATCAGCGCAATCAGCCCCAGCATTTT
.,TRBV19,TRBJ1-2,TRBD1,CASSTGQGWNGYTF,TGTGCCAGTAGTACGGGACAGGGCTGGAATGGCTACACCTTC
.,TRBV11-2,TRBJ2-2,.,CASSKGLQGTGELFF,TGTGCCAGCAGCAAAGGACTACAGGGGACCGGGGAGCTGTTTTTT
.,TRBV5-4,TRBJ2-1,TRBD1,CASSSTGRTWNEQFF,TGTGCCAGCAGCTCGACAGGGCGAACTTGGAATGAGCAGTTCTTC
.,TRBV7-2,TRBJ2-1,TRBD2,CASSSHGTSGNSDNEQFF,TGTGCCAGCAGCTCCCATGGGACTAGCGGGAATAGTGACAATGAGCAGTTCTTC
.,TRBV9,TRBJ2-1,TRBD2,CASSAGTSGHNEQFF,TGTGCCAGCAGCGCCGGGACTAGCGGCCACAATGAGCAGTTCTTC
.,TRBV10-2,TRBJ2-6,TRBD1,CASRITGAGANVLTF,TGCGCCAGCAGGATTACAGGGGCTGGGGCCAACGTCCTGACTTTC
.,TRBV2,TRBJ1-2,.,CASSEDRRNYGYTF,TGTGCCAGCAGTGAAGACAGGCGGAACTATGGCTACACCTTC
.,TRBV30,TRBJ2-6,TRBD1,CAWRDRVSGANVLTF,TGTGCCTGGAGGGACAGGGTCTCTGGGGCCAACGTCCTGACTTTC
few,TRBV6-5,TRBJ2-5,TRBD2,CASSMGTSGQETQYF,TGTGCCAGCAGTATGGGGACTAGCGGCCAAGAGACCCAGTACTTC
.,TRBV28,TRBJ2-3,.,CASSLTSFRTDTQYF,TGTGCCAGCAGTTTGACTAGTTTTCGCACAGATACGCAGTATTTT
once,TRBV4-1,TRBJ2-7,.,CASSQGAQGRGEQYF,TGCGCCAGCAGCCAAGGGGCTCAGGGAAGGGGCGAGCAGTACTTC
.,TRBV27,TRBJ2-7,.,CASSRKLGYEQYF,TGTGCCAGCAGCAGAAAGCTAGGGTACGAGCAGTACTTC